Each of the 20 T cell receptor beta chains below was sequenced from the same sample in a study of T cells after yellow fever vaccination. TCRdb ran MiXCR on the 5' RACE reads and lists one entry per CDR3 protein. The sample contains more than 95,000 distinct CDR3 sequences, 12% to 15% of which appear only once. The sequences come from CD8+ T cells sorted from PBMCs, collected 5 days after the yellow fever booster vaccination. These receptors were taken from a man between 18 and 35 years old who received the YFV17D yellow fever vaccine.

This clonotype occurred a few times. The chain links TRBV12-3 or TRBV12-4 to TRBJ2-5; 9 bases agree with TRBD2. V was pared by 5 bases and J by 5 bases, with 0 bases of the junction left unmatched. The CDR3 has 12 amino acids. The DNA for the CDR3 is TGTGCCAGCAGTAGCGGGGGGGAGACCCAGTACTTC. It yields the protein CASSSGGETQYF.

This clonotype has at least ten counts. The rearrangement uses TRBV6-5 and TRBJ2-3, with a possible D match to TRBD1 (6 bases). From germline, CDR1 is MNHEY and CDR2 SVGAGI. V was shortened by 6 bases and J by 11 bases, with 24 bases between the two germline ends. CDR3 size: 15 residues. CDR3 sequence reads: CASRADGQTASGQYF. In DNA form, the CDR3 reads TGTGCCAGCAGGGCTGACGGACAGACGGCATCGGGGCAGTATTTT.

The chain carries TRBV12-3 or TRBV12-4 and TRBJ2-3; D ambiguous. Trimming removed 6 bases at V and 3 bases at J, with 7 bases between. The CDR3 has 12 amino acids. In DNA, the CDR3 is TGTGCCAGCAGATCTAAAACAGATACGCAGTATTTT. Protein: CASRSKTDTQYF.

This chain uses TRBV7-9 with TRBJ2-7; D remains ambiguous. The V and J ends lost 6 bases and 3 bases respectively, with 18 bases between them. Germline V gene sequence: CDR1 SEHNR, CDR2 FQNEAQ (reference sequence). The CDR3 is 15 amino acids. In DNA, the CDR3 is TGTGCCAGCAGTATCGGCCTAGGAACTTTCTACGAGCAGTACTTC. As protein: CASSIGLGTFYEQYF.

The V gene is TRBV25-1, the J gene TRBJ1-2, with 10 bases identical to TRBD1. CDR1 and CDR2 (germline): MGHDK, SYGVNS. This CDR3 contains 16 residues. Unmatched junction bases numbered 8, after V lost 3 bases and J lost 4 bases. The CDR3 protein is CASSEGRTGGSYGYTF. In DNA form, the CDR3 reads TGTGCCAGCAGTGAGGGAAGGACAGGGGGTAGCTATGGCTACACCTTC.

This clonotype was picked up a small number of times. The V and J genes are TRBV4-2 and TRBJ2-4; possible D gene TRBD1, 6 bases. Trimming pared 1 base from V and 0 bases from J, leaving 13 bases between. This CDR3 spans 17 amino acids. Germline lookup yields CDR1 LGHNA and CDR2 YNFKEQ. The CDR3 DNA is TGTGCCAGCAGCCAAGCTGTAAGGGGGTTAGCCAAAAACATTCAGTACTTC. It translates to CASSQAVRGLAKNIQYF.

This sequence joins TRBV4-3 and TRBJ2-1; either TRBD1 or TRBD2 may fit D (5 bases each). Trimming cost V 0 bases and J 3 bases, with 9 bases left between them. The CDR3 totals 15 residues. Per the germline V gene, CDR1 is LGHNA and CDR2 is YSLEER. CDR3 amino acids: CASSQDRDHYNEQFF. As DNA, the CDR3 is TGCGCCAGCAGCCAAGATAGGGACCACTACAATGAGCAGTTCTTC.

In this sample, this clonotype turned up a few times. The CDR3 loop reads CASSLEVGQVNTEAFF. The CDR3 DNA is TGCGCCAGCAGCTTGGAGGTTGGACAGGTTAACACTGAAGCTTTCTTT. The genes are TRBV5-1 and TRBJ1-1; 7 bases map to TRBD1. V gave up 0 bases and J gave up 2 bases; unmatched junction bases: 7. The CDR3 length is 16 residues. CDR1 and CDR2 (germline): SGHRS, YFSETQ.

The chain joins TRBV28 to TRBJ2-1, with D unresolved. CDR3 length: 15 amino acids. The V and J ends lost 9 bases and 6 bases respectively, with 21 bases between them. Germline V gene lookup returns CDR1 MDHEN and CDR2 SYDVKM. The CDR3 nucleotides are TGTGCCAGTATCAGCGTAGGGTCTTCAGTCAATGAGCAGTTCTTC. Protein product: CASISVGSSVNEQFF.

The V gene is TRBV5-6, the J gene TRBJ1-5; D gene ambiguous. Germline V gene data show CDR1 as SGHDT and CDR2 as YYEEEE. The CDR3 extends over 15 amino acids. Trimming took 0 bases from V and 0 from J, leaving 7 bases between them. The CDR3: CASSLGRGSNQPQHF. In DNA, the CDR3 is TGTGCCAGCAGCTTGGGACGGGGTAGCAATCAGCCCCAGCATTTT.

This clonotype showed up just a few times. This chain links TRBV4-3 with TRBJ1-6, with D unclear. Trimming left V 0 bases short and J 10 bases short, with 7 bases between. This CDR3 contains 13 residues. The germline V gene encodes CDR1 LGHNA and CDR2 YSLEER. The CDR3 DNA follows: TGCGCCAGCAGCCAAGAGCCTAACTCACCCCTCCACTTT. Translation gives CASSQEPNSPLHF.

This clonotype was detected a few times. The J gene is TRBJ2-7, the V gene TRBV6-5; D is possibly TRBD2 (6 bases). This CDR3 has 14 residues. Germline V gives CDR1 MNHEY, CDR2 SVGAGI. The V end lost 8 bases, the J end lost 6 bases, and 20 bases lay between the germline ends. CDR3 protein: CASPSPWPRGEQYV. CDR3 sequence (DNA): TGTGCCAGCCCTTCCCCTTGGCCGCGGGGCGAGCAGTACGTC.

J is TRBJ2-7 and V is TRBV4-1; D ambiguous. The V and J ends lost 1 base and 2 bases respectively, with 6 bases between them. The CDR3 spans 13 residues. Germline V CDR1 and CDR2: MGHRA, YSYEKL. CDR3 sequence: CASSQGVAYEQYF. CDR3 coding DNA: TGCGCCAGCAGCCAAGGGGTTGCCTACGAGCAGTACTTC.

This clonotype was seen a few times. This chain uses TRBV4-1 with TRBJ1-1; TRBD1 matches at 7 bases. Germline V gene data show CDR1 as MGHRA and CDR2 as YSYEKL. This CDR3 has 18 amino acids. The V and J ends lost 4 bases and 0 bases, in that order; junction bases with no gene match: 14. The CDR3 here is CASSPSGSFTGVNTEAFF. The CDR3 DNA sequence: TGCGCCAGCAGCCCCTCGGGAAGCTTCACAGGGGTGAACACTGAAGCTTTCTTT.

This clonotype was counted between two and nine times. This sequence joins TRBV14 and TRBJ1-1; D is possibly TRBD1 (5 bases). The CDR3 length is 16 residues. V dropped 3 bases and J dropped 0 bases, with 14 bases sitting between them. Germline values: CDR1 SGHDN, CDR2 FVKESK. The DNA for the CDR3 is TGTGCCAGCAGCCAGACAGATTCCGTCATGAACACTGAAGCTTTCTTT. Protein sequence: CASSQTDSVMNTEAFF.

The CDR3 bases are TGTGCCAGCAGCATGCCGGCCGTGGGGACTGACGAGCAGTACGTC. Its translation is CASSMPAVGTDEQYV. J is TRBJ2-7 and V is TRBV7-9; D is perhaps TRBD2 (6 bases). Looked up from germline, CDR1 is SEHNR and CDR2 is FQNEAQ (reference sequence). The V end lost 5 bases, the J end lost 5 bases, and 19 bases lay between the germline ends. The CDR3 loop spans 15 amino acids.

Only a few counts were recorded for this clonotype. In DNA form, the CDR3 reads TGTGCCACCAGGCCGGAAGGGGGTTTGAACACTGAAGCTTTCTTT. Its protein product is CATRPEGGLNTEAFF. This chain connects TRBV15 to TRBJ1-1; possible D gene TRBD1, 6 bases. Germline assignment: CDR1 LNHNV and CDR2 YYDKDF (reference sequence). Trimming pared 6 bases from V and 0 bases from J, leaving 14 bases between. The CDR3 length is 15 residues.

V and J are TRBV2 and TRBJ1-4; D gene unclear. Germline V gives CDR1 SNHLY, CDR2 FYNNEI. The CDR3 covers 11 residues. Trimming pared 9 bases from V and 8 bases from J, leaving 10 bases between. CDR3 in DNA: TGTGCCAGTCGAAACGGGGAAAAACTGTTTTTT. This codes for CASRNGEKLFF.

This clonotype was seen only a few times. The V and J genes are TRBV3-1 and TRBJ1-5; possibly TRBD1 for D (5 bases). Trimming took 2 bases from V and 4 from J, leaving 18 bases between them. The length of the CDR3 is 17 residues. Looked up from germline, CDR1 is LGHDT and CDR2 is YNNKEL (reference sequence). The DNA of the CDR3 is TGTGCCAGCAGCCAATCCCTCCCAGAGGGGTCTAATCAGCCCCAGCATTTT. Translation gives CASSQSLPEGSNQPQHF.

This clonotype was seen only a few times. V is TRBV9 and J is TRBJ2-5, with a weak D call TRBD2 (6 bases). V was shortened by 5 bases and J by 5 bases, with 19 bases between the two germline ends. This CDR3 comprises 15 residues. The V gene's germline CDR1 is SGDLS and CDR2 YYNGEE. CDR3 coding DNA: TGTGCCAGCAGTCATAGCGAGGGGAGGAGGGAGACCCAGTACTTC. Its protein product is CASSHSEGRRETQYF.